The rows below give T cell receptor beta chains drawn from one sample of a study of blood T cells in healthy people across ages. Each CDR3 protein is one row after TCRdb ran MiXCR on the 5' RACE reads. The sample gives some 1,500,000 distinct CDR3 sequences, less than 45% of which show up once; under 5% is in the top ten. The sequencing input was blood. The source is a woman under 30 in good health. CDR3s include the opening cysteine and the closing phenylalanine or tryptophan. A D gene is named only where the DNA matches it firmly. Some rows mark clone size as missing; the rest say once, few, many or name a class of expanded clone.

cdr3_aa	cdr3_nt	j_call	v_call	d_call	clone_size
CASSLSPQETQYF	TGTGCCAGCAGCTTAAGTCCGCAAGAGACCCAGTACTTC	TRBJ2-5	TRBV7-3	-	many
CASSQESRARGYEQYF	TGCGCCAGCAGCCAAGAATCTCGCGCCAGGGGCTACGAGCAGTACTTC	TRBJ2-7	TRBV4-1	-	-
CSARRGLGIETQYF	TGCAGTGCTAGACGGGGACTAGGGATCGAGACCCAGTACTTC	TRBJ2-5	TRBV20-1	TRBD2	many
CASTWDTEAFF	TGTGCCAGCACCTGGGACACTGAAGCTTTCTTT	TRBJ1-1	TRBV6-6	-	-
CASSVFQGFNTEAFF	TGTGCCAGTAGTGTATTCCAGGGCTTCAACACTGAAGCTTTCTTT	TRBJ1-1	TRBV19	-	-
CASSPRMGTQETQYF	TGTGCCAGCAGCCCAAGGATGGGGACCCAAGAGACCCAGTACTTC	TRBJ2-5	TRBV3-1	-	few
CASSYTGSSTDTQYF	TGTGCCAGCAGTTACACGGGCTCTAGCACAGATACGCAGTATTTT	TRBJ2-3	TRBV6-5	-	few
CASSVVRGALEQFF	TGTGCCAGCAGCGTAGTAAGAGGGGCGCTTGAGCAGTTCTTC	TRBJ2-1	TRBV11-1	-	-
CSLPSGRSTGELFF	TGCAGTCTCCCTAGCGGGAGATCCACCGGGGAGCTGTTTTTT	TRBJ2-2	TRBV20-1	TRBD2	-
CASSLGPTGDEQYF	TGCGCCAGCAGCTTGGGTCCGACAGGGGACGAGCAGTACTTC	TRBJ2-7	TRBV5-1	TRBD1	-
CAISQARNYGYTF	TGTGCCATCAGCCAAGCGAGGAACTATGGCTACACCTTC	TRBJ1-2	TRBV3-1	-	-
CASSPAASSTDTQYF	TGTGCCAGCTCACCAGCGGCATCTAGCACAGATACGCAGTATTTT	TRBJ2-3	TRBV18	-	-
CASSAERGVAGVLNEQFF	TGTGCCAGCAGCGCCGAACGAGGGGTAGCGGGGGTTCTTAATGAGCAGTTCTTC	TRBJ2-1	TRBV9	TRBD2	-
CASSSSGTGDSPLHF	TGTGCCAGCAGTTCGTCCGGGACAGGGGATTCACCCCTCCACTTT	TRBJ1-6	TRBV28	TRBD1	-
CASSVQGAASEQYF	TGTGCCAGCAGTGTACAGGGGGCGGCCAGCGAGCAGTACTTC	TRBJ2-7	TRBV2	TRBD1	-
CASSSTTSRVWGSYEQYF	TGTGCCAGCAGTTCCACCACTTCCAGGGTTTGGGGTTCCTATGAGCAGTACTTC	TRBJ2-7	TRBV6-7	-	few
CASSWGLAGGTYNEQFF	TGTGCCAGCAGTTGGGGACTAGCGGGGGGGACCTACAATGAGCAGTTCTTC	TRBJ2-1	TRBV27	TRBD2	few
CASSYSSRSYNEQFF	TGTGCCAGCAGTTACTCGTCCCGCTCCTACAATGAGCAGTTCTTC	TRBJ2-1	TRBV6-5	-	-
CASSLSGQGSNSPLHF	TGTGCCAGCAGTTTATCAGGCCAGGGAAGTAATTCACCCCTCCACTTT	TRBJ1-6	TRBV27	-	few
CAIRAGTGNYGYTF	TGTGCCATCAGGGCCGGGACAGGGAACTATGGCTACACCTTC	TRBJ1-2	TRBV10-3	TRBD1	-
CSARLPSGGYEQYF	TGCAGTGCTAGATTGCCTAGCGGGGGTTACGAGCAGTACTTC	TRBJ2-7	TRBV20-1	TRBD2	-
CATSRDAGATNTEAFF	TGTGCCACCAGCAGAGACGCGGGGGCGACGAACACTGAAGCTTTCTTT	TRBJ1-1	TRBV15	-	-
CASSLYGLPNEKLFF	TGTGCCAGCAGCCTCTACGGGCTCCCTAATGAAAAACTGTTTTTT	TRBJ1-4	TRBV7-2	-	-
CASSQDLTAFF	TGCGCCAGCAGCCAAGATTTGACGGCTTTCTTT	TRBJ1-1	TRBV4-1	-	few
CASSLGQIRNQPQHF	TGTGCCAGCAGTTTAGGACAGATTCGCAATCAGCCCCAGCATTTT	TRBJ1-5	TRBV12-3/TRBV12-4	-	-
CASSRRGLTTDTQYF	TGCGCCAGCAGCCGTAGGGGGCTCACGACAGATACGCAGTATTTT	TRBJ2-3	TRBV4-3	TRBD1	-